This T cell receptor beta chain was profiled in a study of blood T cell repertoires in COVID-19. Study in general: Samples of COVID-19 (acute and convalescent) were obtained from the United States, Italy and Spain. PBMCs, B-cell-depleted T cells, or T cells were the source of the cDNA or gDNA that made up the material.

Original methodology: Quantification of nucleated cells was approximated via reference gene primer amplification. Profiling relied on immunoSEQ multiplex PCR, and the TCRdb table lists in-frame clones only, not all of them. The V and J calls and clone size are taken from that table; D and trimming were inferred from the DNA. The table shows about 120,000 clones, with approximately 80% occurring only once. The germline V gene encodes CDR1 SNHLY and CDR2 FYNNEI. Between the trimmed V and J ends, which lost 4 bases and 6 bases, there was a span of 19 bases. The CDR3 runs 16 residues. Material for sequencing was peripheral blood. J is TRBJ1-5 and V is TRBV2; D possibly corresponds to TRBD1 (6 bases). This sequence originates from a woman aged 70 to 79 with acute or convalescent COVID-19. The CDR3 DNA is TGTGCCAGCAGTGGGAGGGGGGGAGAGTTTGGTCAGCCCCAGCATTTT. Translation gives CASSGRGGEFGQPQHF.